One and the same sample provided the 30 T cell receptor beta chains below, sequenced in a study of control samples from healthy donors and cancer patients. Profiling relied on immunoSEQ multiplex PCR, and the TCRdb table lists in-frame clones only, not all of them. This table holds approximately 170,000 clones, around nine tenths found once. The source material was blood. All receptors come from a man under 40 in good health.

The gene calls are TRBV2 and TRBJ1-1; perhaps TRBD1 as D (5 bases). Germline CDR1 is SNHLY and CDR2 is FYNNEI. The CDR3 has 13 residues. V lost 3 bases and J 4 bases, leaving 9 bases between the germline ends. The CDR3 DNA is TGTGCCAGCAGTGATGAGGGGACCACTGAAGCTTTCTTT. This translates into CASSDEGTTEAFF.

This clone was found once. This chain uses TRBV30 with TRBJ1-1, with D unresolved. Germline loops: CDR1 GTSNPN, CDR2 SVGIG (reference sequence). This CDR3 is built from 11 residues. The ends were cut back, 3 bases at V and 8 bases at J, with 10 bases in the middle. This chain's CDR3 is CAWSSGSEAFF. The CDR3 coding sequence is TGTGCCTGGAGCTCGGGGTCCGAAGCTTTCTTT.

This clone showed up just once. The V and J genes are TRBV9 and TRBJ1-1, with unresolved D. The V gene's germline CDR1 is SGDLS and CDR2 YYNGEE. The CDR3 length is 13 residues. Trimming took off 0 bases at V and 4 bases at J, with 7 bases between the two ends. The DNA for the CDR3 is TGTGCCAGCAGCGTAGACGGTGGCACTGAAGCTTTCTTT. It specifies CASSVDGGTEAFF.

J is TRBJ1-2 and V is TRBV3-1 (or the pseudogene TRBV3-2); D remains ambiguous. Germline V gene sequence: CDR1 LGHDT, CDR2 YNNKEL (reference sequence). V was shortened by 4 bases and J by 3 bases, with 3 bases between the two germline ends. This CDR3 is built from 11 residues. CDR3 amino acids: CASSPHYGYTF. CDR3 coding DNA: TGTGCCAGCAGCCCACACTATGGCTACACCTTC.

The chain recombines TRBV29-1 with TRBJ1-2; the D gene is possibly TRBD1 (5 bases). The germline V gene has CDR1 SQVTM and CDR2 ANQGSEA. V lost 4 bases to trimming and J lost 4 bases, with 16 bases between them. This CDR3 is 14 amino acids long. CDR3 nucleotide sequence: TGCAGCGTTGTATCTCAGGGCTTATTCTATGGCTACACCTTC. As protein: CSVVSQGLFYGYTF.

J is TRBJ2-7 and V is TRBV27; 11 bases fit TRBD1. The CDR3 contains 12 residues. The V segment lost 5 bases and the J segment 9 bases; nucleotides outside the gene matches: 3. Per the germline V gene, CDR1 is MNHEY and CDR2 is SMNVEV (reference sequence). As DNA, the CDR3 is TGTGCCAGCAGTAGGACAGGGGGCGGGCAGTACTTC. As protein: CASSRTGGGQYF.

This chain links TRBV9 with TRBJ1-4; D might be TRBD1 (5 bases). The CDR3 has 15 amino acids. Germline V lookup: CDR1 SGDLS, CDR2 YYNGEE. Trimming stripped 7 bases from V and 9 bases from J, with 22 bases between. CDR3 protein: CASGPGGQGAKKLFF. The CDR3 DNA reads TGTGCCAGCGGGCCTGGGGGTCAGGGAGCTAAAAAACTGTTTTTT.

The J gene is TRBJ1-1, the V gene TRBV6-2 or TRBV6-3, with D possibly TRBD1 on 5 matching bases. This CDR3 has 13 residues. The germline gives CDR1 MNHEY, CDR2 SVGEGT. Trimming stripped 2 bases from V and 4 bases from J, with 8 bases between. The DNA of the CDR3 is TGTGCCAGCAGTTACACGGGGGTCACTGAAGCTTTCTTT. It yields the protein CASSYTGVTEAFF.

The rearrangement uses TRBV6-7 and TRBJ2-5, with D perhaps matching TRBD1 or TRBD2 (7 bases each). TRBV6-7 is assigned to the ORF class and has an uncertain function. The CDR3 consists of 17 residues. V lost 5 bases and J lost 2, with 21 bases in between. CDR3 protein: CASSTQGGGPWQETQYF. In nucleotides, the CDR3 is TGTGCCAGCAGTACCCAGGGGGGGGGCCCGTGGCAAGAGACCCAGTACTTC.

The chain uses TRBV6-5 and TRBJ1-2, with TRBD1 identical over 8 bases. The ends lost 4 bases at V and 5 bases at J; junction bases unmatched: 6. The germline V gene has CDR1 MNHEY and CDR2 SVGAGI. This CDR3 contains 14 residues. The CDR3 protein is CASSSGGSGYGYTF. CDR3 nucleotides: TGTGCCAGCAGTTCAGGGGGCTCGGGGTATGGCTACACCTTC.

The chain links TRBV5-6 to TRBJ2-3, with D possibly being TRBD2 (6 bases). This CDR3 has 16 residues. V gave up 3 bases and J gave up 3 bases, with 17 bases separating them. Looked up from germline, CDR1 is SGHDT and CDR2 is YYEEEE. The DNA of the CDR3 is TGTGCCAGCAGCTCTGGGACGGGGGATTTTACAGATACGCAGTATTTT. This gives the protein CASSSGTGDFTDTQYF.

The rearrangement uses TRBV19 and TRBJ1-1, with a possible D match to TRBD1 (6 bases). Germline assignment: CDR1 LNHDA and CDR2 SQIVND (reference sequence). This CDR3 region has 15 residues. Trimming cost V 7 bases and J 4 bases, with 19 bases left between them. For the CDR3, the DNA is TGTGCCAGTACCGACATGGGGGGGGCGTCCACTGAAGCTTTCTTT. Its translation is CASTDMGGASTEAFF.

This chain links TRBV21-1 with TRBJ1-6. TRBV21-1 is a listed pseudogene. This CDR3 has 18 residues. CDR3 region: CASSRDFEPGSYNSPLHF. CDR3 nucleotide sequence: TGTGCCAGCAGCAGAGACTTTGAGCCAGGATCATATAATTCACCCCTCCACTTT.

The J gene is TRBJ1-2, the V gene TRBV11-2, with 8 positions matching TRBD1. The CDR3 sequence is 16 residues long. The trim removed 1 base at V and 4 bases at J, leaving 8 bases unmatched. In germline, CDR1 is SGHAT, CDR2 FQNNGV. In DNA, the CDR3 is TGTGCCAGCAGCTTAGGGGGGGACAGGCCTGGCTATGGCTACACCTTC. It specifies CASSLGGDRPGYGYTF.

This sequence joins TRBV9 and TRBJ1-1; D remains unclear. Deletions cut 4 bases from V and 1 base from J, with 11 bases between. This CDR3 comprises 14 residues. Germline-derived CDR1 and CDR2 are SGDLS and YYNGEE. CDR3 in amino acids: CASSPRRENTEAFF. The CDR3 bases are TGTGCCAGCAGCCCCCGCCGGGAGAACACTGAAGCTTTCTTT.

This clone was detected once. This chain joins TRBV9 and TRBJ2-7, with 7 bases lining up with TRBD1. The germline V gene encodes CDR1 SGDLS and CDR2 YYNGEE. CDR3 size: 15 residues. Trimming cost V 1 base and J 3 bases; bases outside gene matches: 7. CDR3 in amino acids: CASSVNWDSNYEQYF. The CDR3 region has the DNA TGTGCCAGCAGCGTAAATTGGGACAGCAACTACGAGCAGTACTTC.

A single count supports this clone. This CDR3 reads CATSDPSKSDTQYF. The DNA for the CDR3 is TGTGCCACCAGTGACCCCTCTAAATCAGATACGCAGTATTTT. This rearrangement joins TRBV24-1 to TRBJ2-3; D is undetermined. V was clipped by 4 bases and J by 4 bases, with 11 bases between them. Germline V gene lookup returns CDR1 KGHDR and CDR2 SFDVKD. This CDR3 spans 14 amino acids.

The chain links TRBV29-1 to TRBJ1-5; 8 bases agree with TRBD1. The CDR3 is 14 amino acids. Germline CDR1 and CDR2: SQVTM and ANQGSEA. The V segment lost 7 bases and the J segment 7 bases; nucleotides outside the gene matches: 12. The chain's CDR3 is CSATGAERGQPQHF. CDR3 sequence (DNA): TGCAGCGCGACAGGGGCCGAGCGCGGCCAGCCCCAGCATTTT.

The chain uses TRBV2 and TRBJ2-2, with 10 bases lining up with TRBD1. CDR1 is SNHLY and CDR2 is FYNNEI in the germline V gene. The CDR3 is 16 residues long. After removal of 4 bases from V and 7 bases from J, the junction contained 9 bases not matched to a gene. The chain's CDR3 is CASSVLGTGVVGELFF. The CDR3 region has the DNA TGTGCCAGCAGTGTCCTTGGGACAGGGGTTGTCGGGGAGCTGTTTTTT.

The genes are TRBV28 and TRBJ2-1; 10 bases fit TRBD2. Germline CDR1 MDHEN, CDR2 SYDVKM. This CDR3 is built from 16 residues. Trimming cost V 2 bases and J 7 bases; bases outside gene matches: 8. This chain's CDR3 is CASSLAAGGPLNEQFF. The CDR3 DNA follows: TGTGCCAGCAGTTTAGCAGCGGGAGGGCCGCTGAATGAGCAGTTCTTC.

This sequence joins TRBV6-6 and TRBJ2-7; 11 nucleotides line up with TRBD2. With 6 bases clipped from V and 0 bases from J, the junction kept 4 bases outside the gene matches. The length of the CDR3 is 15 residues. Germline-derived CDR1 and CDR2 are MNHNY and SVGAGI (reference sequence). CDR3 DNA sequence: TGTGCCAGCAGCTCTACTAGCGGGAGCTCCTACGAGCAGTACTTC. It specifies CASSSTSGSSYEQYF.

The chain has TRBV11-1 and TRBJ2-7; D may be TRBD2 (6 bases). From germline, CDR1 is SGHAT and CDR2 FQDESV (reference sequence). The CDR3 runs to 14 residues. Trimming cost V 0 bases and J 4 bases, with 10 bases left between them. CDR3 DNA: TGTGCCAGCAGCTTAGCGCTGGGAGGTTACGAGCAGTACTTC. It encodes CASSLALGGYEQYF.

This clone is a singleton in its sample. The genes are TRBV9 and TRBJ1-3, with D perhaps matching TRBD1 (6 bases). Germline V gene lookup returns CDR1 SGDLS and CDR2 YYNGEE. The V gene lost 7 bases and the J gene lost 1 base, with 18 bases spanning the gap. The CDR3 extends over 16 amino acids. The CDR3 sequence is CASGRSGQLSGNTIYF. CDR3 bases: TGTGCCAGCGGGCGATCAGGACAGCTTTCTGGAAACACCATATATTTT. The variable domain in full, with the rest retrieved from reference TRBV9 and TRBJ1-3, is DSGVTQTPKHLITATGQRVTLRCSPRSGDLSVYWYQQSLDQGLQFLIQYYNGEERAKGNILERFSAQQFPDLHSELNLSSLELGDSALYFCASGRSGQLSGNTIYFGEGSWLTVV.

The V and J genes are TRBV3-1 (or the pseudogene TRBV3-2) and TRBJ2-1; D is uncertain. The CDR3 runs to 13 residues. CDR1 is LGHDT and CDR2 is YNNKEL in the germline V gene (reference sequence). V dropped 3 bases and J dropped 1 base, with 4 bases sitting between them. CDR3 coding DNA: TGTGCCAGCAGCCAGAGGTCCTACAATGAGCAGTTCTTC. This encodes CASSQRSYNEQFF.

CDR3 sequence (DNA): TGCGCCAGCAGCCAAGATGTTGGAGGAGCTTTCTTT. This translates into CASSQDVGGAFF. The chain employs TRBV4-1 and TRBJ1-1, with D uncertain. The CDR3 is 12 residues long. V lost 0 bases, J lost 10 bases, and 9 bases lay in between. Per the germline V gene, CDR1 is MGHRA and CDR2 is YSYEKL.

The chain employs TRBV5-1 and TRBJ1-2; 9 bases are shared with TRBD1. After removal of 0 bases from V and 7 bases from J, the junction contained 4 bases not matched to a gene. The germline CDR1 and CDR2 sequences are SGHRS and YFSETQ. This CDR3 comprises 14 residues. CDR3 region: CASSLEQGASGYTF. The DNA of the CDR3 is TGCGCCAGCAGCTTGGAACAGGGGGCGAGTGGCTACACCTTC.

The chain couples TRBV5-6 to TRBJ2-1, with unresolved D. Trimming left V 3 bases short and J 10 bases short, with 8 bases between. This CDR3 spans 11 amino acids. The germline gives CDR1 SGHDT, CDR2 YYEEEE. CDR3 bases: TGTGCCAGCAGCTCCCTGGCGGAGCAGTTCTTC. It codes for CASSSLAEQFF.

On this clone: The junction shows a germline mismatch at one end, possibly a read error. The sample contains more than one DNA sequence encoding this CDR3. The CDR3 DNA sequence: TGTGCCAGCAGCCATCAAGCGAACACCGAAGCTTTCTTT. It encodes CASSHQANTEAFF. V gene TRBV3-1 (or the pseudogene TRBV3-2) combines with J gene TRBJ1-1; D remains ambiguous. Looked up from germline, CDR1 is LGHDT and CDR2 is YNNKEL (reference sequence). The CDR3 extends over 13 amino acids.

The chain joins TRBV18 to TRBJ1-1; D is undetermined. V dropped 0 bases and J dropped 4 bases, with 15 bases sitting between them. Germline V gives CDR1 KGHSH, CDR2 LQKENI. The CDR3 extends over 16 amino acids. The DNA for the CDR3 is TGTGCCAGCTCACCACCGGGGAACTCCGCCGGCACTGAAGCTTTCTTT. Amino acid sequence: CASSPPGNSAGTEAFF.

The chain joins TRBV4-2 to TRBJ1-6; D may be TRBD1 (6 bases). CDR1 LGHNA and CDR2 YNFKEQ come from the germline V gene. The CDR3 has 17 residues. Deletions cut 0 bases from V and 7 bases from J, with 16 bases between. The CDR3 region is CASSQDLLGQGNSPLHF. CDR3 bases: TGTGCCAGCAGCCAAGATCTTTTGGGCCAGGGGAATTCACCCCTCCACTTT.